This TCR beta chain was captured by sequencing in a study of graft-versus-host responses after intestinal transplantation. Study as a whole: The study gave all recipients anti-thymocyte globulin induction, then tacrolimus and steroids for approximately 3 years. Study conclusions and caveats: Some patients had graft-donor T cell macrochimerism, and their allografts showed high graft-versus-host to host-versus-graft clonal ratios. Declines in HvG clones occurring early post-transplant were associated with peak circulating GvH clone levels.

Measured with immunoSEQ multiplex PCR; TCRdb has only the in-frame clones, and not every one. Found here are roughly 97,000 clones, 90% to 95% of them singletons; the top ten hold over 0.15%. Comments on this clone: Its antigen is unknown.

Trimming cost V 7 bases and J 7 bases, with 16 bases left between them. CDR1 and CDR2 (germline): SNHLY, FYNNEI. This CDR3 has 13 residues. Sequencing was performed on unstimulated CD4+ T cells sorted from spleen or lymph node cells, taken before transplant. The chain is built from TRBV2 and TRBJ1-2, with a possible D match to TRBD1 (6 bases). This receptor was identified in a human donor who was the organ donor for an intestinal transplant. In nucleotides, the CDR3 is TGTGCCAGCAAAGGGGGGGGCCCCGCTGGCTACACCTTC. Translated, it gives CASKGGGPAGYTF.